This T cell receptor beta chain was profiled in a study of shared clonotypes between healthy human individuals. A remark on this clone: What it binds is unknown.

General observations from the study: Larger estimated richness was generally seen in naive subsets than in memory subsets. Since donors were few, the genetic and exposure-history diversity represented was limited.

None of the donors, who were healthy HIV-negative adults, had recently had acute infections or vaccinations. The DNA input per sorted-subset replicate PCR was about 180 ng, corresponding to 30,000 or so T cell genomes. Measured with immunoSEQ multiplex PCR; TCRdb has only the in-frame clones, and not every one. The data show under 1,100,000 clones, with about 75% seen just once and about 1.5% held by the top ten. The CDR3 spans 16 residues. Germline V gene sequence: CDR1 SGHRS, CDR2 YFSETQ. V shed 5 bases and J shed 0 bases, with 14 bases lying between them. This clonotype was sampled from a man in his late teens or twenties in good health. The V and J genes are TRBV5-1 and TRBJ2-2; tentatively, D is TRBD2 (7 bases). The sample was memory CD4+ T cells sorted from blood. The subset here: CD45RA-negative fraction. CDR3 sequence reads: CASSPRGGTNTGELFF. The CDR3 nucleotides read TGCGCCAGCAGTCCTAGGGGGGGTACGAACACCGGGGAGCTGTTTTTT.